This passage covers 27 T cell receptor beta chains from one sample sequenced in a study of human T cells and chemical hapten exposure. The time point denotes: healthy volunteer bleed at 6 weeks. Blood, whole and unfractionated, served as the source for total RNA extraction. TCRdb independently ran MiXCR on the RACE reads; one entry per CDR3 protein. In the table there are about 30,000 distinct CDR3 sequences, approximately 5% of which are singletons. Sample: whole blood. Source of these receptors: a human donor in good health. Some clones in this sample may be carry-over from other donors' samples.

This clonotype occurred many times. The chain employs TRBV12-3 or TRBV12-4 and TRBJ2-6, with 9 bases that match TRBD2. This CDR3 contains 18 residues. V shed 5 bases and J 0 bases; nucleotides not matched to a gene: 8. CDR3 in amino acids: CASSLENSGSSGANVLTF. The CDR3 bases are TGTGCCAGCAGTCTTGAGAATAGCGGGAGCTCTGGGGCCAACGTCCTGACTTTC.

This clonotype has only a few counts. This chain joins TRBV7-9 and TRBJ2-1; D is possibly TRBD2 (5 bases). This CDR3 spans 15 amino acids. With 5 bases removed from V and 6 bases from J, the gap between germline ends came to 17 bases. Germline V CDR1 and CDR2: SEHNR, FQNEAQ (reference sequence). The CDR3 DNA reads as TGTGCCAGCAGCCTGCACCAAGGACTGCTCAATGAGCAGTTCTTC. Protein: CASSLHQGLLNEQFF.

This clonotype was seen more than once but under ten times. The chain uses TRBV7-8 and TRBJ2-5; 8 bases fit TRBD2. V was clipped by 5 bases and J by 5 bases; unmatched bases: 10. Germline-derived CDR1 and CDR2 are SGHVS and FQNEAQ. The CDR3 covers 15 residues. Here the CDR3 DNA reads TGTGCCAGCAGCCCTCTCGGGACTAGGCGGGAGACCCAGTACTTC. Translation: CASSPLGTRRETQYF.

This clonotype appeared many times. The genes are TRBV6-1 and TRBJ2-2, with TRBD1 as a possible D gene (6 bases). The CDR3 has 13 amino acids. V was trimmed by 7 bases and J by 8 bases, leaving 14 bases between them. CDR1 is MNHNS and CDR2 is SASEGT in the germline V gene. CDR3 residues: CASTTGLDGELFF. Written as DNA, the CDR3 is TGTGCCAGCACTACAGGGCTTGATGGGGAGCTGTTTTTT.

In its sample, this clonotype was seen many times. This chain uses TRBV5-1 with TRBJ2-7; D is unclear. Germline V lookup: CDR1 SGHRS, CDR2 YFSETQ. The germline V and J ends were trimmed by 0 bases and 0 bases, with 4 bases remaining between them. The CDR3 runs 13 residues. The CDR3 protein is CASSLGSSYEQYF. The CDR3 nucleotides read TGCGCCAGCAGCTTGGGCAGCTCCTACGAGCAGTACTTC.

The gene calls are TRBV6-5 and TRBJ2-7, with D possibly being TRBD2 (6 bases). V was clipped by 6 bases and J by 4 bases, with 16 bases between them. Germline-derived CDR1 and CDR2 are MNHEY and SVGAGI. The CDR3 runs to 14 residues. CDR3 nucleotide sequence: TGTGCCAGCAGATCCCCTGGGGGGAGTTACGAGCAGTACTTC. Protein product: CASRSPGGSYEQYF.

This clonotype was seen many times. This rearrangement joins TRBV15 to TRBJ2-3; the D gene is possibly TRBD1 (6 bases). V was pared by 1 base and J by 1 base, with 9 bases between. The V gene's germline CDR1 is LNHNV and CDR2 YYDKDF (reference sequence). CDR3 length equals 15 residues. The DNA for the CDR3 is TGTGCCACCAGCAGAGCCAGACAGGGCACAGATACGCAGTATTTT. Amino acids: CATSRARQGTDTQYF.

At least ten counts were recorded for this clonotype. The J gene is TRBJ2-5, the V gene TRBV18; D might be TRBD2 (6 bases). CDR3 length: 15 residues. Germline loops: CDR1 KGHSH, CDR2 LQKENI. The V gene lost 3 bases and the J gene lost 6 bases, with 17 bases spanning the gap. The CDR3 reads CASSPTSTSSQTQYF. The CDR3 DNA follows: TGTGCCAGCTCACCCACCAGCACTAGCAGCCAGACCCAGTACTTC.

This clonotype turned up a few times. The genes are TRBV20-1 and TRBJ1-2; TRBD1 matches 9 bases. Germline CDR1 reads DFQATT; CDR2 reads SNEGSKA (reference sequence). CDR3 length: 13 residues. The junction had 4 bases not matched to a gene; V was cut back by 5 bases and J by 3 bases. Here the CDR3 reads CSALTGGDYGYTF. CDR3 bases: TGCAGTGCTCTTACAGGGGGCGACTATGGCTACACCTTC.

Ten or more counts support this clonotype. The V call is TRBV5-1, the J call TRBJ1-4; 8 bases agree with TRBD1. CDR1 and CDR2 from the germline V gene are SGHRS and YFSETQ. J gave up 0 bases and V 1 base, and 5 bases lay outside the gene matches. The CDR3 totals 17 residues. CDR3 sequence: CASSLWTGRATNEKLFF. In DNA, the CDR3 is TGCGCCAGCAGCTTGTGGACAGGGAGGGCAACTAATGAAAAACTGTTTTTT.

Regarding this clonotype: One base away lies a much larger clone, so this may be a sequencing read error. This rearrangement joins TRBV15 to TRBJ2-3, with D possibly TRBD2 on 6 matching bases. From germline, CDR1 is LNHNV and CDR2 YYDKDF (reference sequence). The CDR3 length is 14 residues. The CDR3 here is CVTSSSGGTDTQYF. CDR3 bases: TGTGTCACCAGCAGTAGCGGTGGCACAGATACGCAGTATTTT.

V gene TRBV29-1 combines with J gene TRBJ1-1; 11 nucleotides match TRBD1. CDR3 length: 13 amino acids. V shed 7 bases and J 6 bases; nucleotides not matched to a gene: 7. The germline V gene encodes CDR1 SQVTM and CDR2 ANQGSEA. This CDR3 is CSAAGQGVPEAFF. Written as DNA, the CDR3 is TGCAGCGCGGCGGGACAGGGGGTACCTGAAGCTTTCTTT.

Notes on this clonotype: This may arise from a read error, as a much more abundant clone is one base away. CDR3 protein: CSASGSWAEAFF. The CDR3 DNA follows: TGCAGTGCTAGTGGTTCCTGGGCTGAAGCTTTCTTT. The chain recombines TRBV20-1 with TRBJ1-1; unclear D gene. The CDR3 has 12 residues. V shed 3 bases and J shed 6 bases, with 11 bases lying between them. Germline assignment: CDR1 DFQATT and CDR2 SNEGSKA (reference sequence).

The chain is built from TRBV12-3 or TRBV12-4 and TRBJ2-1, with 7 bases that match TRBD2. This CDR3 has 14 residues. The ends lost 2 bases at V and 5 bases at J; junction bases unmatched: 3. The CDR3, as DNA: TGTGCCAGCAGTTTAAGCGGGGTTAACAATGAGCAGTTCTTC. Translating gives CASSLSGVNNEQFF.

This clonotype is classed as medium-sized. The chain recombines TRBV6-2 or TRBV6-3 with TRBJ2-1, with 11 positions matching TRBD1. The germline gives CDR1 MNHEY, CDR2 SVGEGT. Trimming removed 5 bases from V and 8 bases from J; junction bases left unmatched: 5. The CDR3 totals 14 residues. This chain's CDR3 is CASSKRTGGDEQFF. The CDR3 nucleotides are TGTGCCAGCAGTAAGAGGACAGGGGGCGATGAGCAGTTCTTC.

This clonotype was seen ten or more times. The chain has TRBV7-9 and TRBJ2-1, with D possibly being TRBD2 (6 bases). Germline V lookup: CDR1 SEHNR, CDR2 FQNEAQ (reference sequence). Trimming removed 8 bases from V and 4 bases from J, with 18 bases in between. This CDR3 is built from 15 residues. Here the CDR3 DNA reads TGTGCCAGCTGCCCCGGTTTAGCGGAATACAATGAGCAGTTCTTC. The encoded protein is CASCPGLAEYNEQFF.

Ten or more counts support this clonotype. This chain joins TRBV20-1 and TRBJ2-2; D is uncertain. V lost 3 bases, J lost 8 bases, and 10 bases lay in between. Germline CDR1 reads DFQATT; CDR2 reads SNEGSKA (reference sequence). This CDR3 contains 12 residues. The CDR3 spells CSASREVGELFF. The CDR3 DNA follows: TGCAGTGCTAGCCGAGAGGTTGGGGAGCTGTTTTTT.

V and J are TRBV11-2 and TRBJ1-1, with D unclear. CDR1 and CDR2 (germline): SGHAT, FQNNGV. V dropped 5 bases and J dropped 3 bases, with 13 bases sitting between them. CDR3 length equals 14 residues. The CDR3 reads CASSPSLADTEAFF. CDR3 in DNA: TGTGCCAGCAGCCCGTCGTTGGCGGACACTGAAGCTTTCTTT.

This clonotype showed up many times. Here the CDR3 DNA reads TGTGCCAGCAGAGACGGCGGCCTTATGAACACTGAAGCTTTCTTT. Translated, it gives CASRDGGLMNTEAFF. V gene TRBV6-5 combines with J gene TRBJ1-1; D is uncertain. CDR3 length equals 15 residues. V was clipped by 6 bases and J by 0 bases, with 14 bases between them. CDR1 is MNHEY and CDR2 is SVGAGI in the germline V gene.

This clonotype was seen repeatedly, ten times or more. The V gene is TRBV6-6, the J gene TRBJ2-1, with a possible D match to TRBD2 (6 bases). There are 15 residues in the CDR3. V gave up 6 bases and J gave up 10 bases, with 22 bases separating them. Germline V gives CDR1 MNHNY, CDR2 SVGAGI (reference sequence). The CDR3 reads CASSHLEGLFGEQFF. For the CDR3, the DNA is TGTGCCAGCAGCCACTTGGAGGGGCTGTTTGGAGAGCAGTTCTTC.

Turning to this clonotype: One end of the junction is discordant with germline, which a read error may explain. The chain links TRBV14 to TRBJ2-1; 8 positions match TRBD1. This CDR3 comprises 13 residues. Germline CDR1 SGHDN, CDR2 FVKESK. The CDR3 region is CASSQDRESERFF. The CDR3 bases are TGTGCCAGCAGTCAGGACAGGGAATCCGAGCGGTTCTTC.

This clonotype was found a few times. The genes are TRBV2 and TRBJ1-5; D is ambiguous. Germline values: CDR1 SNHLY, CDR2 FYNNEI. The ends were cut back, 4 bases at V and 3 bases at J, with 13 bases in the middle. There are 15 residues in the CDR3. The CDR3 DNA follows: TGTGCCAGCAGTGCGGGAGTCAGTGTCAATCAGCCCCAGCATTTT. This encodes CASSAGVSVNQPQHF.

The sample holds many counts of this clonotype. The chain employs TRBV20-1 and TRBJ1-6, with D hard to call. Trimming shortened V by 4 bases and J by 8 bases, and 9 bases separated the two germline ends. Germline V CDR1 and CDR2: DFQATT, SNEGSKA (reference sequence). This CDR3 spans 12 amino acids. The CDR3 sequence: CSAIIGDSPLHF. The CDR3 bases are TGCAGTGCTATTATCGGGGATTCACCCCTCCACTTT.

This clonotype was seen only a few times. CDR3 nucleotides: TGTGCCAGCAGCTTAGCGACTAGCGGGGGTCAAGAGACCCAGTACTTC. Amino acid sequence: CASSLATSGGQETQYF. The chain combines TRBV7-2 with TRBJ2-5, with TRBD2 matching 12 bases. The CDR3 runs 16 residues. Germline CDR1 reads SGHTA; CDR2 reads FQGNSA. The V gene end was trimmed by 0 bases and the J gene end by 2 bases; junction bases not matched to a gene: 1.

Many counts were recorded for this clonotype. The J gene is TRBJ2-7, the V gene TRBV10-2; no reliable D call. The CDR3 is 12 amino acids. V was cut by 3 bases and J by 3 bases, with 6 bases left in between. Germline V gene data show CDR1 as WSHSY and CDR2 as SAAADI. The CDR3 DNA reads as TGCGCCAGCAGTGAACCCGGCTACGAGCAGTACTTC. Translated, it gives CASSEPGYEQYF.

As for this clonotype: This may come from a read error, since a much larger clone is one base off. The chain uses TRBV7-8 and TRBJ2-5, with 14 bases that match TRBD2. The CDR3 sequence is 16 residues long. Germline CDR1 reads SGHVS; CDR2 reads FQNEAQ. V was pared by 5 bases and J by 6 bases, with 8 bases of the junction left unmatched. As DNA, the CDR3 is TGTGCCAGCAGCCTAAGACTAGCGGGGGGGGAGAAGACCCAGTACTTC. Residues: CASSLRLAGGEKTQYF. Using reference TRBV7-8 and TRBJ2-5 for the parts outside the CDR3, the full variable domain is GAGVSQSPRYKVAKRGQDVALRCDPISGHVSLFWYQQALGQGPEFLTYFQNEAQLDKSGLPSDRFFAERPEGSVSTLKIQRTQQEDSAVYLCASSLRLAGGEKTQYFGPGTRLLVL.

This clonotype was recorded at least ten times. CDR3: CASSAGTQETQYF. CDR3 coding DNA: TGCGCCAGCAGCGCGGGCACCCAAGAGACCCAGTACTTC. The chain uses TRBV5-1 and TRBJ2-5; TRBD2 is a possible D gene (5 bases). The CDR3 extends over 13 amino acids. Germline V gene data show CDR1 as SGHRS and CDR2 as YFSETQ. Trimming took 4 bases from V and 1 from J, leaving 8 bases between them.